This T cell receptor (beta chain) is drawn from a study of post-analysis software for immune sequencing data. Study at large: Relapsing-remitting, secondary progressive and progressive-relapsing forms of multiple sclerosis all featured among disease courses. Study results and limitations: Relative to controls, patients had about 5 TRBV segments at higher frequency, with TRBV5-6, TRBV5-1 and TRBV20-1 among these. Multiple sclerosis patients had significantly lower normalized Chao1 diversity than controls.

This CDR3 region has 14 residues. Germline CDR1 DFQATT, CDR2 SNEGSKA (reference sequence). V lost 5 bases, J lost 1 base, and 13 bases lay in between. Unique molecular identifiers were built into the TCR beta cDNA libraries. TCRdb re-derived calls from the PCR reads in MiXCR, one entry per CDR3 protein. The sample consists of about 540,000 distinct CDR3 sequences, about a third of them appearing once. As to this clonotype: Its antigen remains unknown.

The chain recombines TRBV20-1 with TRBJ2-3; the D gene is possibly TRBD2 (6 bases). The TCR sequence derives from a girl under 18 with multiple sclerosis. Sequences were obtained from blood. The CDR3 DNA is TGCAGTGCTCTAGACCCGGGGGGCACAGATACGCAGTATTTT. Its protein product is CSALDPGGTDTQYF.